This T cell receptor (beta chain) originates from a study of CD8 T cells in Susac syndrome. A quantity of roughly 0.5 to 1 ug RNA underwent reverse transcription using random hexamers. Each CDR3 protein is one row after TCRdb ran MiXCR on the immunoSEQ multiplex PCR reads. The table has over 350,000 distinct CDR3 sequences, about 85% seen once. The V gene's germline CDR1 is DFQATT and CDR2 SNEGSKA (reference sequence). This CDR3 contains 14 residues. With 6 bases clipped from V and 3 bases from J, the junction kept 11 bases outside the gene matches. This TCR came from a human donor with multiple sclerosis. V usage is TRBV20-1 and J usage is TRBJ2-7, with 7 positions matching TRBD2. Material for sequencing was CD8+ T cells from PBMCs. This chain's CDR3 is CSATHFGEGYEQYF. The CDR3 DNA follows: TGCAGTGCCACTCATTTTGGGGAGGGCTACGAGCAGTACTTC.